Sequencing of this TCR beta chain was carried out in a study of T cell responses to AZD1222 COVID-19 vaccine. Study-wide results and limits: At study baseline, merely a handful of AZD1222 recipients were seropositive.

This clone was observed a handful of times. Its antigen is not identified. Germline V gene sequence: CDR1 LGHNT, CDR2 FRNRAP. The CDR3 totals 11 residues. With 8 bases removed from V and 9 bases from J, the gap between germline ends came to 10 bases. The method was immunoSEQ multiplex PCR; TCRdb's version includes in-frame clones alone and lacks a portion of them. The sample includes tens of thousands of clones, more than 60% of them seen just once. The sample consisted of peripheral blood, taken on day 0 of MenACWY control vaccination. The sequence was collected from an adult in good health. The genes are TRBV12-5 and TRBJ1-4; weak D call: TRBD1 (6 bases). The CDR3 is CASLQGQKLFF. The CDR3 DNA follows: TGTGCTAGTTTGCAGGGGCAAAAACTGTTTTTT.